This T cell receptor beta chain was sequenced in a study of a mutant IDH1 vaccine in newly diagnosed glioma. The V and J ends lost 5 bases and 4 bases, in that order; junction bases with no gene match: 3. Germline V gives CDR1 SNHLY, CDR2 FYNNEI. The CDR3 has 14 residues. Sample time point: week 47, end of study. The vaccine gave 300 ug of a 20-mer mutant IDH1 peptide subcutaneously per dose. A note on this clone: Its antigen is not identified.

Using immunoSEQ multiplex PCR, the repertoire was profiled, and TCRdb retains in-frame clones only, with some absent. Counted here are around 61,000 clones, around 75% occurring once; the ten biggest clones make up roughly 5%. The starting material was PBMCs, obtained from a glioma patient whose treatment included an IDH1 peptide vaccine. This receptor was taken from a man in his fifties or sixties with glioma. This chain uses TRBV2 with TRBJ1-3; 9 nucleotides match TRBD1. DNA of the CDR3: TGTGCCAGCAGTAGGACAGGGGTCGGAAACACCATATATTTT. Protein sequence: CASSRTGVGNTIYF.